Below, one T cell receptor beta chain is given with its context. There are 18 residues in the CDR3. Germline assignment: CDR1 SGHRS and CDR2 YFSETQ. The J segment lost 1 base and the V segment lost 4 bases, leaving 11 bases of the junction unmatched. This entry is derived from a study of shared clonotypes between healthy human individuals. In the original analysis: Junction-only sequences without quality scores were provided by ImmunoSEQ, so filtering was different. Generated by immunoSEQ multiplex PCR, the TCRdb table keeps only in-frame clones and is missing some. The V and J calls and clone size were taken over from that table, and D and trimming were inferred from the DNA. The table lists roughly 520,000 clones, 95% to 97% of them singletons, with about 0.068% in the top ten.

Material for sequencing was naive CD4+ T cells sorted from blood. Subset noted: CD45RA+ positively selected. V and J are TRBV5-1 and TRBJ2-1; 10 positions agree with TRBD2. The clonotype comes from a woman aged 25 to 39 in good health. In DNA, the CDR3 is TGCGCCAGCAGCCCTAGTAAGACTAGCGGGTTTTCCTACAATGAGCAGTTCTTC. Amino acid sequence: CASSPSKTSGFSYNEQFF.